Presented here are 7 T cell receptor beta chains from one specimen sequenced in a study of blood T cell repertoires in COVID-19. Only in-frame clones appear in the TCRdb table, and some are missing; sequencing was by immunoSEQ multiplex PCR. Of fewer than 400,000 clones in the sample, about 85% are singletons; the top ten hold 1.5% to 2%. Sequences were obtained from PBMCs or T cells enriched from blood (not recorded which). The origin of the receptors is a woman aged 25 to 39 who had been exposed to COVID-19.

CDR3: CASFRGNSPLHF. The DNA for the CDR3 is TGTGCCAGCTTCAGGGGAAATTCACCCCTCCACTTT. The rearrangement uses TRBV28 and TRBJ1-6, with a weak D call TRBD1 (6 bases). Germline-derived CDR1 and CDR2 are MDHEN and SYDVKM. The germline V and J ends were trimmed by 8 bases and 7 bases, with 9 bases remaining between them. CDR3 length: 12 residues. The full variable domain, its missing parts supplied by reference TRBV28 and TRBJ1-6, is DVKVTQSSRYLVKRTGEKVFLECVQDMDHENMFWYRQDPGLGLRLIYFSYDVKMKEKGDIPEGYSVSREKKERFSLILESASTNQTSMYLCASFRGNSPLHFGNGTRLTVT.

The chain joins TRBV12-3 or TRBV12-4 to TRBJ1-2; the D gene is possibly TRBD1 (6 bases). CDR3 size: 13 residues. Trimming took 5 bases from V and 7 from J, leaving 14 bases between them. The CDR3 spells CASSDRFLPGYTF. The CDR3 nucleotides are TGTGCCAGCAGTGACAGGTTTCTCCCTGGCTACACCTTC.

The chain combines TRBV6-2 or TRBV6-3 with TRBJ2-7; tentatively, D is TRBD1 (5 bases). Germline assignment: CDR1 MNHEY and CDR2 SVGEGT. This CDR3 comprises 16 residues. Trimming cost V 2 bases and J 0 bases, with 14 bases left between them. CDR3 in amino acids: CASSYPLVGASYEQYF. The CDR3 DNA is TGTGCCAGCAGTTACCCCCTTGTAGGGGCCTCCTACGAGCAGTACTTC.

This rearrangement joins TRBV29-1 to TRBJ2-7; 11 nucleotides line up with TRBD1. V shed 7 bases, J shed 6 bases, and the junction held 8 bases outside the gene matches. Germline CDR1 SQVTM, CDR2 ANQGSEA. The CDR3 contains 13 residues. The CDR3 spells CSGGTGTGGEQYF. The CDR3 DNA sequence: TGCAGCGGTGGAACCGGGACAGGGGGCGAGCAGTACTTC.

This clone was observed many times. The gene calls are TRBV10-3 and TRBJ2-1, with TRBD1 matching over 7 bases. Germline CDR1 is ENHRY and CDR2 is SYGVKD. V was pared by 6 bases and J by 7 bases, with 15 bases of the junction left unmatched. The CDR3 is 16 amino acids. CDR3 sequence: CAIRVEGAGLGNEQFF. CDR3 nucleotides: TGTGCCATCAGGGTAGAGGGGGCCGGATTGGGGAATGAGCAGTTCTTC.

This chain uses TRBV11-1 with TRBJ2-3, with TRBD1 matching 9 bases. Germline lookup yields CDR1 SGHAT and CDR2 FQDESV (reference sequence). Losses at the gene ends were 8 bases for V and 3 bases for J; bases not matched to a gene: 6. The CDR3 covers 14 residues. The CDR3, as DNA: TGTGCCAGCGGGACAGGGCTAGGAACAGATACGCAGTATTTT. Amino acid sequence: CASGTGLGTDTQYF.

The chain combines TRBV30 with TRBJ1-4; no reliable D call. Trimming left V 5 bases short and J 0 bases short, with 10 bases between. The germline gives CDR1 GTSNPN, CDR2 SVGIG (reference sequence). This CDR3 is built from 14 residues. CDR3 sequence (DNA): TGTGCCTGGGAAGGGAGAACAACTAATGAAAAACTGTTTTTT. Its protein product is CAWEGRTTNEKLFF.